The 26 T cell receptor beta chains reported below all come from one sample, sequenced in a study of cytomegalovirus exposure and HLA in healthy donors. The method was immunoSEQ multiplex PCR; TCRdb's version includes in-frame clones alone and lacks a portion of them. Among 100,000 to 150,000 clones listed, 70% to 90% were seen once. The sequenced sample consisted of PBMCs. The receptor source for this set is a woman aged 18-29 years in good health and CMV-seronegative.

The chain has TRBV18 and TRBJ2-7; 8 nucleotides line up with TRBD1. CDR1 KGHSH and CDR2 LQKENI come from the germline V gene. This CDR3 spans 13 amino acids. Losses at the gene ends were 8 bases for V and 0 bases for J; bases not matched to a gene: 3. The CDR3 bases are TGTGCCAGCAGGACAGGGACCTCCTACGAGCAGTACTTC. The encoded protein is CASRTGTSYEQYF.

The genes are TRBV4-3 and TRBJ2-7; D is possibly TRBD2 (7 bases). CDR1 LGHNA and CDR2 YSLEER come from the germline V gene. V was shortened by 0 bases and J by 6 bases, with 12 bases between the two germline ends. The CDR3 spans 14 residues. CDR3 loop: CASSQEGRGREQYF. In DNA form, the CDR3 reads TGCGCCAGCAGCCAAGAAGGGCGGGGGCGCGAGCAGTACTTC.

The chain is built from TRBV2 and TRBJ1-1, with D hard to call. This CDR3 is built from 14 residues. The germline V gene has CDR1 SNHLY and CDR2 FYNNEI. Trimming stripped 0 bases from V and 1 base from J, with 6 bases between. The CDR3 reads CASSEAPGNTEAFF. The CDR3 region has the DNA TGTGCCAGCAGTGAAGCGCCGGGGAACACTGAAGCTTTCTTT.

CDR3 in amino acids: CASTLFNSPLHF. The CDR3 DNA reads as TGTGCCAGCACTCTCTTCAATTCACCCCTCCACTTT. The V and J genes are TRBV11-2 and TRBJ1-6; D gene unclear. The V end was cut by 7 bases, the J end by 7 bases, with 8 bases between. The CDR3 consists of 12 residues. The V gene's germline CDR1 is SGHAT and CDR2 FQNNGV.

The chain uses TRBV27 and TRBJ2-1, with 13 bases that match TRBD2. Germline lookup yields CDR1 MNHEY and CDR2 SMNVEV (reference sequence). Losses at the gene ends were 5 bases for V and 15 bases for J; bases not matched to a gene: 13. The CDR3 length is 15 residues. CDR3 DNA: TGTGCCAGCAGTCCCGGACTAGCGGGAGTCTCTTTTCCGTTCTTC. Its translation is CASSPGLAGVSFPFF.

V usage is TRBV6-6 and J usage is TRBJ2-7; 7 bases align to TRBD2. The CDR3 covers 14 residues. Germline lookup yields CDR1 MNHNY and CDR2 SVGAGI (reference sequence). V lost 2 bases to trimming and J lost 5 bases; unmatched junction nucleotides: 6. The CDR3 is CASSYGGEFDEQYF. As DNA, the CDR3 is TGTGCCAGCAGTTACGGGGGGGAGTTCGACGAGCAGTACTTC.

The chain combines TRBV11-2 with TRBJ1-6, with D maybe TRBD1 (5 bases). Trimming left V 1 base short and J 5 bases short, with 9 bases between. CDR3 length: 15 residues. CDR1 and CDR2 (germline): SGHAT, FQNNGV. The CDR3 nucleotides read TGTGCCAGCAGCTTAGCGACAGCTAATAATTCACCCCTCCACTTT. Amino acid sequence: CASSLATANNSPLHF.

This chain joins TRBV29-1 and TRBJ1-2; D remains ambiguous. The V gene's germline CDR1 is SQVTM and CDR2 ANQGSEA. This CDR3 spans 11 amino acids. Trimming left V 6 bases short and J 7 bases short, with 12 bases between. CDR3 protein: CSVVRAGGYTF. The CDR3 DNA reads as TGCAGCGTCGTACGAGCGGGTGGCTACACCTTC.

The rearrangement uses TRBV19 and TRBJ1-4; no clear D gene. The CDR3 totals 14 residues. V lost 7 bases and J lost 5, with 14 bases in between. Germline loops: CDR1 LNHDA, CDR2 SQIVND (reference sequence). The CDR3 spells CASNEPGTNEKLFF. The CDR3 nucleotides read TGTGCCAGTAACGAACCGGGAACAAATGAAAAACTGTTTTTT.

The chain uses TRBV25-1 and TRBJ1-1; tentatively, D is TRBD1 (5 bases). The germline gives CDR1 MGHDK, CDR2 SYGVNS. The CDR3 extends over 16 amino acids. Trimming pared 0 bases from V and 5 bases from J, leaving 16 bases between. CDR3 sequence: CASSEYRGGGGTEAFF. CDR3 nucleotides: TGTGCCAGCAGTGAATATAGGGGAGGTGGGGGTACTGAAGCTTTCTTT. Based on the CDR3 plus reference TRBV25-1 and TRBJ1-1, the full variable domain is EADIYQTPRYLVIGTGKKITLECSQTMGHDKMYWYQQDPGMELHLIHYSYGVNSTEKGDLSSESTVSRIRTEHFPLTLESARPSHTSQYLCASSEYRGGGGTEAFFGQGTRLTVV.

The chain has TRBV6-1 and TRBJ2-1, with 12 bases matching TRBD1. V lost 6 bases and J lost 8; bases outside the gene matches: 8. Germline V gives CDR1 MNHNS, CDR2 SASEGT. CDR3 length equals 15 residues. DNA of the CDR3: TGTGCCAGCAGATTGGGACAGGGGGCGAGTGATGAGCAGTTCTTC. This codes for CASRLGQGASDEQFF.

Here the CDR3 DNA reads TGTGCCAGCAGCTCTGCCGGGGGAGGTAGCAATCAGCCCCAGCATTTT. This gives the protein CASSSAGGGSNQPQHF. The gene calls are TRBV5-6 and TRBJ1-5, with D maybe TRBD1 (5 bases). CDR3 length: 16 residues. Trimming stripped 3 bases from V and 0 bases from J, with 13 bases between. The germline V gene has CDR1 SGHDT and CDR2 YYEEEE.

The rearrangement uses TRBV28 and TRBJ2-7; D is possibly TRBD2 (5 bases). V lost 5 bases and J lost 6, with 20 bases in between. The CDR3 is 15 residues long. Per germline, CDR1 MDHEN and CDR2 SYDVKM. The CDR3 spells CASSTPLGKGLEQYF. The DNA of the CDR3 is TGTGCCAGCAGTACCCCCCTCGGGAAGGGCCTCGAGCAGTACTTC.

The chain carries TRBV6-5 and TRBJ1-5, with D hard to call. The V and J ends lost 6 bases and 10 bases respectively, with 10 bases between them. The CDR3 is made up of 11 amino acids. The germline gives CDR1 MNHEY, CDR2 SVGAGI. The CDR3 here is CASSNGGPQHF. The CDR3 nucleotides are TGTGCCAGCAGCAACGGAGGACCCCAGCATTTT.

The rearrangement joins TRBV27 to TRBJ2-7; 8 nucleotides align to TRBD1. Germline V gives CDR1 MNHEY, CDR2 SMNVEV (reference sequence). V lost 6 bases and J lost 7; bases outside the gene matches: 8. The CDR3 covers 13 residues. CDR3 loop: CASSFGTGDEQYF. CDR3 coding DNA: TGTGCCAGCAGCTTCGGGACAGGAGATGAGCAGTACTTC.

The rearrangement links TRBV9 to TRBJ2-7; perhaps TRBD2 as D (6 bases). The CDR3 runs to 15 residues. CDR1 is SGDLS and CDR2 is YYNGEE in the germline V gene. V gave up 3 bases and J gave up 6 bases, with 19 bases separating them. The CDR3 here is CASSARDSQVREQYF. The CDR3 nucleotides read TGTGCCAGCAGCGCTAGGGACTCACAAGTACGCGAGCAGTACTTC. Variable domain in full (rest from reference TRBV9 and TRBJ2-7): DSGVTQTPKHLITATGQRVTLRCSPRSGDLSVYWYQQSLDQGLQFLIQYYNGEERAKGNILERFSAQQFPDLHSELNLSSLELGDSALYFCASSARDSQVREQYFGPGTRLTVT.

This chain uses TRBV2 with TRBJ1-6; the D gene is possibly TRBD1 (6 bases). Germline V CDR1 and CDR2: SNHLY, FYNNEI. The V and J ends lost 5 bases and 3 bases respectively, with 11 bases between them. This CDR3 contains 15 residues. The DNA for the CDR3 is TGTGCCAGCAGTACAATAGGGGGCTATAATTCACCCCTCCACTTT. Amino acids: CASSTIGGYNSPLHF. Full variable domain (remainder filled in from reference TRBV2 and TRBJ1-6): EPEVTQTPSHQVTQMGQEVILRCVPISNHLYFYWYRQILGQKVEFLVSFYNNEISEKSEIFDDQFSVERPDGSNFTLKIRSTKLEDSAMYFCASSTIGGYNSPLHFGNGTRLTVT.

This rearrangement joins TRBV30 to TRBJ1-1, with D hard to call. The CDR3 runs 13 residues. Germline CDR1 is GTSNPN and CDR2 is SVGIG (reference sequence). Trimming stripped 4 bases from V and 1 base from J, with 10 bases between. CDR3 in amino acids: CAWKRAGNTEAFF. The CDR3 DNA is TGTGCCTGGAAACGGGCGGGGAACACTGAAGCTTTCTTT.

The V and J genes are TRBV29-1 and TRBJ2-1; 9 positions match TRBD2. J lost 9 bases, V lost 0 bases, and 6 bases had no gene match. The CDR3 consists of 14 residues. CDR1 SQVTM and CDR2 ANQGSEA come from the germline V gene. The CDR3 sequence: CSVEDSGSVVEQFF. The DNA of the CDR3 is TGCAGCGTTGAAGATAGCGGGAGTGTTGTTGAGCAGTTCTTC.

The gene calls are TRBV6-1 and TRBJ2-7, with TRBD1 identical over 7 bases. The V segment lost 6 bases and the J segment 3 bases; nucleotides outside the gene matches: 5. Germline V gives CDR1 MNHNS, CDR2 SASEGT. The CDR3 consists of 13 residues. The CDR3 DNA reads TGTGCCAGCAGCCGGGACAGAGACTACGAGCAGTACTTC. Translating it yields CASSRDRDYEQYF.

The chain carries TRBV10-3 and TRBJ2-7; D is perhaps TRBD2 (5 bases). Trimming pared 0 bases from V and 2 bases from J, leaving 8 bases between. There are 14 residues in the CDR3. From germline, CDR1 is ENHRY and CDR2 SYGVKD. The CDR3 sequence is CAISESFGAYEQYF. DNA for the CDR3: TGTGCCATCAGTGAGTCGTTCGGGGCCTACGAGCAGTACTTC.

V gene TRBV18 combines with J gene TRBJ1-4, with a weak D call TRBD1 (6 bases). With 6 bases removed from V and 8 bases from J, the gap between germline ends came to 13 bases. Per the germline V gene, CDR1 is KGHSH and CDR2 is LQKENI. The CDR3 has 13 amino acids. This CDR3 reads CASSPEGEEKLFF. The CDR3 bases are TGTGCCAGCTCCCCTGAGGGGGAGGAAAAACTGTTTTTT.

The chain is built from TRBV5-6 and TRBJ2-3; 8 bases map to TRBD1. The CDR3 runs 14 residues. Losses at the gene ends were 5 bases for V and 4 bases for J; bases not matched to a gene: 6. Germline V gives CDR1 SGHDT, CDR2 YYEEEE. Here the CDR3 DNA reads TGTGCCAGCAGGACGACAGGGGTGTCAGATACGCAGTATTTT. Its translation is CASRTTGVSDTQYF. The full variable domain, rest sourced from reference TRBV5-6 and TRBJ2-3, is DAGVTQSPTHLIKTRGQQVTLRCSPKSGHDTVSWYQQALGQGPQFIFQYYEEEERQRGNFPDRFSGHQFPNYSSELNVNALLLGDSALYLCASRTTGVSDTQYFGPGTRLTVL.

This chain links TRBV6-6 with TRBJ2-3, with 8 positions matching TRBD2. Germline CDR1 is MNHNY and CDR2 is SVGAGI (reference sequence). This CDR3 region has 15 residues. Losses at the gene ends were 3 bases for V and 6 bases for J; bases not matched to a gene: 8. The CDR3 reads CASSYRTSNSDTQYF. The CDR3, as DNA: TGTGCCAGCAGTTATCGGACTAGCAACTCCGATACGCAGTATTTT.

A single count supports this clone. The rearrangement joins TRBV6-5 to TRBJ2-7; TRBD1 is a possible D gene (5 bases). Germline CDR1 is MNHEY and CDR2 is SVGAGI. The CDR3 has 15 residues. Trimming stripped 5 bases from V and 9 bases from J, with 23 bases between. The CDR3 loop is CASSPNSGNLRWQYF. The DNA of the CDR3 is TGTGCCAGCAGTCCCAATTCAGGGAACCTCAGGTGGCAGTACTTC.

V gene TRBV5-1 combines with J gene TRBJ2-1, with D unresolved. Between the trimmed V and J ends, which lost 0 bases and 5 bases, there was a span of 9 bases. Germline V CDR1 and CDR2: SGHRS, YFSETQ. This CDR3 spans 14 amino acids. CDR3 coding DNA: TGCGCCAGCAGCTTGGATTCGGGTAACAATGAGCAGTTCTTC. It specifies CASSLDSGNNEQFF.